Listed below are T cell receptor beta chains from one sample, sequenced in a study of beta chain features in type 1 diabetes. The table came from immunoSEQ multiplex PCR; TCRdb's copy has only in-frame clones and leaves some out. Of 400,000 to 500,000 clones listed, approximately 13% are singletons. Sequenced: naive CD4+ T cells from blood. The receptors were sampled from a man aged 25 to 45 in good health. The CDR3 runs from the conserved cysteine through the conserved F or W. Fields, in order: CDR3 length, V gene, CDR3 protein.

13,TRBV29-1,CSVVSPGQETQYF
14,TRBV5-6,CASSSGQRTDTQYF
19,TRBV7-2,CASSWIGTSGRLIQETQYF
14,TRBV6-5,CASSLQGSTDTQYF
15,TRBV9,CASSDHLGALGEQYF
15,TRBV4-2,CASYDSGTGVGGYTF
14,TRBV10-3,CAISGAGDHNEQFF
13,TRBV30,CASSLKTVTEAFF
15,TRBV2,CASRVLAGRTDTQYF
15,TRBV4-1,CASSRYRDSSYEQYF
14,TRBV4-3,CASSQESGTVPQYF
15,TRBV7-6,CASSLEGWGSQTQYF
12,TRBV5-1,CASSVRENEQFF
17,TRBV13,CASSLGVTLRNTGELFF
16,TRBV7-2,CASSLAGTGGDQPQHF
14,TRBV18,CASSPYRGDHEQYF
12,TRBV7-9,CASSFQGETQYF
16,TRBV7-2,CASSLAAAQSTDTQYF
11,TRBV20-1,CSARPIVEQFF
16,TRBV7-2,CASSLEGRYSNQPQHF
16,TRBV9,CASSPSSLGAYNEQFF
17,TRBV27,CASSLGPARRQNTEAFF
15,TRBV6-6,CASSLIPGTSDTQYF
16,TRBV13,CASSSLVGASYNEQFF
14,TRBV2,CANHDPRRDYGYTF
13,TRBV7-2,CASSWGTSGDKFF
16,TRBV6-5,CASSYSRTGNGETQYF
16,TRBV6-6,CASAGREGFSTDTQYF
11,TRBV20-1,CSASPADTQYF
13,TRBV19,CASQRGNTGELFF
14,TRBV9,CASSPRTANEKLFF
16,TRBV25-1,CASSEPGLAGGNEQFF
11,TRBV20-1,CSARLAGEQFF
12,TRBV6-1,CASRQNLDGYTF
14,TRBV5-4,CASSSTLAKNIQYF
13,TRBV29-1,CSVGYRRKETQYF
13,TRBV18,CASSPPNGARAFF
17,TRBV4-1,CASSYPARSGAVNIQYF
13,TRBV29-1,CSVQFKRDTEAFF
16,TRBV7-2,CASSSPGRRGGETQYF
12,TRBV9,CASSVDWAEQFF
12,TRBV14,CASSQTFYGYTF